A selection of T cell receptor beta chains follows, all from one sample in a study of PD-1 blockade in classical Hodgkin lymphoma. Assay: immunoSEQ multiplex PCR; the TCRdb copy retains only in-frame clones and omits some. The sample holds 20,000 or so clones, less than 90% seen once. The sample here was CD8+ T cells from blood, taken before the fourth cycle of nivolumab. The source of these receptors is a human donor with classical Hodgkin lymphoma. Each CDR3 is given with its conserved first and last residue.

>TRBV4-2|17|TRBJ2-7
CASSQEAPPAGLYEQYF
>TRBV6-4|13|TRBJ1-1
CASKVRMNTEAFF
>TRBV6-1|11|TRBJ2-7
CASQDSYEQYF
>TRBV27|15|TRBJ2-2
CASSDGTSGAGELFF
>TRBV27|13|TRBJ2-7
CASSPGWVYEQYF
>TRBV27|15|TRBJ1-1
CASSPPGQLNTEAFF
>TRBV6-1|16|TRBJ2-1
CASSEKIAGNYNEQFF
>TRBV23-1|13|TRBJ1-2
CASSQSTSVGYTF
>TRBV5-4|13|TRBJ2-7
CASSRSISYEQYF
>TRBV28|15|TRBJ1-2
CASRPTAGSRYGYTF
>TRBV18|13|TRBJ2-5
CASSPGQKETQYF
>TRBV28|14|TRBJ1-4
CASSFLAAREKLFF
>TRBV28|11|TRBJ1-2
CASSFGYGYTF
>TRBV19|15|TRBJ2-7
CASRVTSGRAYEQYF
>TRBV5-1|16|TRBJ2-1
CASAEGKQGPYNEQFF
>TRBV9|13|TRBJ1-2
CASRDRVGYGYTF
>TRBV7-9|16|TRBJ2-7
CASSLEASRSTYEQYF
>TRBV27|15|TRBJ2-3
CASSLAGGTTDTQYF
>TRBV27|13|TRBJ2-7
CASSDGASYEQYF
>TRBV9|15|TRBJ2-7
CASSVEGQVSYEQYF
>TRBV29-1|16|TRBJ2-3
CSVAPKRENGFDTQYF
>TRBV12-5|17|TRBJ2-1
CASGLLRGRLAGNEQFF
>TRBV7-9|16|TRBJ1-1
CASSHPFGQSNTEAFF
>TRBV10-3|13|TRBJ1-1
CAAQARGETEAFF
>TRBV25-1|14|TRBJ2-7
CASSWGTSSYEQYF
>TRBV27|15|TRBJ1-1
CASSLDSGAYTEAFF
>TRBV6-5|15|TRBJ2-7
CASSYTGTGVDEQYF
>TRBV19|13|TRBJ2-1
CASSIFRTNEQFF
>TRBV28|15|TRBJ1-1
CASTQTTGPAWGAFF
>TRBV4-2|14|TRBJ2-7
CASSQDPGPREQYF
>TRBV9|15|TRBJ2-7
CASSARQGSLREQYF
>TRBV27|15|TRBJ2-1
CASSLIRTGRNEQFF
>TRBV15|18|TRBJ2-3
CATSKFLSSGGGTDTQYF
>TRBV27|13|TRBJ2-7
CASSPSGGYEQYF
>TRBV5-1|18|TRBJ2-5
CASAWSGTGGWGEETQYF
>TRBV5-1|17|TRBJ2-7
CASSLVLAGDLSYEQYF
>TRBV11-2|13|TRBJ2-1
CASRTAGGNEQFF
>TRBV28|15|TRBJ2-1
CASSSWGGTKDEQFF
>TRBV27|13|TRBJ2-3
CASSFSRTDTQYF
>TRBV5-1|13|TRBJ2-2
CASSLDILDVVFF
>TRBV6-6|15|TRBJ2-3
CASSGLAGELDTQYF
>TRBV6-4|13|TRBJ1-5
CASSLLQGQPQHF